This is a list of T cell receptor beta chains from one sample in a study of response to subunit inactivated influenza vaccine. TCRdb re-called the RT-PCR reads with MiXCR, one entry per CDR3 protein. Here the sample spans 400,000 to 650,000 distinct CDR3 sequences, 7.2% being singletons. Source: PBMCs from blood, taken less than 30 months after vaccination. Receptor source: a man aged 45 to 70 who received an inactivated influenza vaccine. The CDR3 runs from the conserved cysteine through the conserved F or W.

J gene: TRBJ2-1
V gene: TRBV5-1
CDR3 protein: CASSDGQVRPIYNEQFF

J gene: TRBJ2-7
V gene: TRBV20-1
CDR3 protein: CSASGGLGSEQYF

J gene: TRBJ1-2
V gene: TRBV2
CDR3 protein: CASSEGVANYGYTF

J gene: TRBJ2-7
V gene: TRBV7-9
CDR3 protein: CASSRREYEQYF

J gene: TRBJ2-2
V gene: TRBV20-1
CDR3 protein: CSPRIGGAGGELFF

J gene: TRBJ2-3
V gene: TRBV10-3
CDR3 protein: CAISGGRGSSTDTQYF

J gene: TRBJ2-3
V gene: TRBV7-2
CDR3 protein: CASNRGAGDTQYF

J gene: TRBJ2-7
V gene: TRBV20-1
CDR3 protein: CSATDWGGSSYEQYF

J gene: TRBJ2-7
V gene: TRBV4-1
CDR3 protein: CASSQSQGAYEQYF

J gene: TRBJ2-1
V gene: TRBV20-1
CDR3 protein: CSARDRVTYNEQFF

J gene: TRBJ2-1
V gene: TRBV12-3/TRBV12-4
CDR3 protein: CASSPRTSGGHEQFF

J gene: TRBJ1-1
V gene: TRBV5-1
CDR3 protein: CASSLAGAGVTEAFF

J gene: TRBJ1-3
V gene: TRBV7-2
CDR3 protein: CASSLGGGSGNTIYF

J gene: TRBJ1-1
V gene: TRBV20-1
CDR3 protein: CSAREGVGLRNTEAFF

J gene: TRBJ2-7
V gene: TRBV9
CDR3 protein: CASSVDPGLTYEQYF

J gene: TRBJ2-2
V gene: TRBV4-1
CDR3 protein: CASSQVFQNTGELFF

J gene: TRBJ2-7
V gene: TRBV5-1
CDR3 protein: CASSLGSYSGTLSYEQYF

J gene: TRBJ2-2
V gene: TRBV7-9
CDR3 protein: CASSTWAGRTGELFF

J gene: TRBJ2-1
V gene: TRBV11-2
CDR3 protein: CASSHLSPLVDNEQFF

J gene: TRBJ2-7
V gene: TRBV20-1
CDR3 protein: CSARDPGLAGGEQYF

J gene: TRBJ2-7
V gene: TRBV9
CDR3 protein: CASSFSGGVFVEQYF

J gene: TRBJ2-1
V gene: TRBV2
CDR3 protein: CASTKMTVNEQFF

J gene: TRBJ2-7
V gene: TRBV12-3/TRBV12-4
CDR3 protein: CASGGTGPYEQYF

J gene: TRBJ1-2
V gene: TRBV7-9
CDR3 protein: CASSPIGTDLGGYTF

J gene: TRBJ2-5
V gene: TRBV3-1
CDR3 protein: CASSQVLAGEETQYF

J gene: TRBJ2-1
V gene: TRBV20-1
CDR3 protein: CSANTGIYNEQFF

J gene: TRBJ1-1
V gene: TRBV2
CDR3 protein: CASSIGQANTEAFF

J gene: TRBJ1-3
V gene: TRBV9
CDR3 protein: CASSEGQSGNTIYF

J gene: TRBJ1-5
V gene: TRBV18
CDR3 protein: CASSPVGVAQPQHF

J gene: TRBJ1-2
V gene: TRBV14
CDR3 protein: CASSRGQVYGYTF

J gene: TRBJ2-2
V gene: TRBV6-1
CDR3 protein: CASRAQGVGTGELFF

J gene: TRBJ1-3
V gene: TRBV7-2
CDR3 protein: CASSPGGLGNTIYF

J gene: TRBJ2-7
V gene: TRBV4-3
CDR3 protein: CASSQDWVGALSYEQYF

J gene: TRBJ2-7
V gene: TRBV7-2
CDR3 protein: CASSLVESYEQYF

J gene: TRBJ2-1
V gene: TRBV6-1
CDR3 protein: CASNRLAGDLGNEQFF

J gene: TRBJ2-3
V gene: TRBV15
CDR3 protein: CATSRDMADTQYF

J gene: TRBJ2-7
V gene: TRBV12-3/TRBV12-4
CDR3 protein: CASSPRRMNTYEQYF

J gene: TRBJ1-4
V gene: TRBV4-2
CDR3 protein: CASSGIGRTGALEKLFF

J gene: TRBJ1-2
V gene: TRBV29-1
CDR3 protein: CSGVQDGGYTF

J gene: TRBJ2-4
V gene: TRBV15
CDR3 protein: CATSSSPVGVQYF

J gene: TRBJ2-1
V gene: TRBV20-1
CDR3 protein: CSARDYSGRALEQFF

J gene: TRBJ1-1
V gene: TRBV25-1
CDR3 protein: CASSEGPSGPEAFF

J gene: TRBJ1-2
V gene: TRBV5-1
CDR3 protein: CASSLNEGVYGYTF

J gene: TRBJ1-3
V gene: TRBV29-1
CDR3 protein: CSVVPPGLVGNTIYF

J gene: TRBJ1-2
V gene: TRBV10-3
CDR3 protein: CAISLGTSYGYTF